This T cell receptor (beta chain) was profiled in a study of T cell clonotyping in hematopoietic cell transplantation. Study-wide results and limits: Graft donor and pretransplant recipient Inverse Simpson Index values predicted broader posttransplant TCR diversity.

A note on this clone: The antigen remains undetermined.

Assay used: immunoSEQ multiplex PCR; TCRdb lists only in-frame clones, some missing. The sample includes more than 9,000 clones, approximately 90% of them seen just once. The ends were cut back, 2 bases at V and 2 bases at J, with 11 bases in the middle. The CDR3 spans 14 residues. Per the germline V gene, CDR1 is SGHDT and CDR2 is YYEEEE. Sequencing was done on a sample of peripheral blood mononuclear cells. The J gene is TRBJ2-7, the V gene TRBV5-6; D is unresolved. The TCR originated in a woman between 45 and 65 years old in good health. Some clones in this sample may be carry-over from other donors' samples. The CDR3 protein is CASSFRLLPYEQYF. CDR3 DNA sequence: TGTGCCAGCAGCTTCCGGCTCTTACCCTACGAGCAGTACTTC.